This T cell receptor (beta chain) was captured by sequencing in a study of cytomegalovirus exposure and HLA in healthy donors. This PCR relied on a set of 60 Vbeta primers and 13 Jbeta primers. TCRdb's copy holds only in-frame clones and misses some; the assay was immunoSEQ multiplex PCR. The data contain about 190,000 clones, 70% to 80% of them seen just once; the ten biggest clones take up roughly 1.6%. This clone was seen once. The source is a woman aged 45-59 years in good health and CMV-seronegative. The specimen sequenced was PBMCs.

The CDR3, as DNA: TGTGCCAGCACCTCCCATGGAGCCGGAACCTACGAGCAGTACTTC. It is translated as CASTSHGAGTYEQYF. The chain uses TRBV6-6 and TRBJ2-7; no firm D call. Per germline, CDR1 MNHNY and CDR2 SVGAGI (reference sequence). The V end lost 7 bases, the J end lost 2 bases, and 18 bases lay between the germline ends. The CDR3 runs to 15 residues.